This TCR beta chain came from a study of T-cell memory formation after mild COVID-19. The CDR3 consists of 18 residues. V was shortened by 5 bases and J by 8 bases, with 33 bases between the two germline ends. Germline V gene lookup returns CDR1 GTSNPN and CDR2 SVGIG (reference sequence). TCRdb recomputed calls from the 5' RACE reads with MiXCR, one row per CDR3 protein. The data show about 84,000 distinct CDR3 sequences, about 15% seen once. This clonotype came up a few times. The TCR was taken from an adult woman who had mild COVID-19 (a few samples of this study predate the infection). Cell type and time point are not known. The rearrangement uses TRBV30 and TRBJ1-1; TRBD1 is a possible D gene (5 bases). Sequenced: PBMCs or a T cell subset sorted from them (not recorded which). CDR3 nucleotides: TGTGCCTGGGACGGAGGTAGCACCCGGGGGACCCCGAACGAGGAAGCTTTCTTT. This translates into CAWDGGSTRGTPNEEAFF.